These 5 T cell receptor beta chains originate from one sample sequenced in a study of blood T cells in healthy people across ages. A J-beta primer mix and a sample-barcoded 5' primer were used in a second PCR of roughly 6 to 11 cycles. MiXCR, run by TCRdb on the 5' RACE reads, gives a single entry per CDR3 protein. The sample records 1.5 million to 2 million distinct CDR3 sequences, about 50% being singletons. Sequenced: blood. These receptors were obtained from a woman aged 40-49 years in good health.

The rearrangement joins TRBV20-1 to TRBJ2-1, with a possible D match to TRBD2 (6 bases). The CDR3 spans 14 residues. Between the trimmed V and J ends, which lost 7 bases and 5 bases, there was a span of 18 bases. Germline CDR1 and CDR2: DFQATT and SNEGSKA (reference sequence). The CDR3 DNA reads TGCAGTGTGGTTGAGGGAGGCCCCGACAATGAGCAGTTCTTC. It translates to CSVVEGGPDNEQFF.

This clonotype was observed once. CDR3 amino acids: CASSPDTFPGQNNEQFF. The CDR3, as DNA: TGTGCCAGCAGTCCCGATACTTTTCCGGGACAGAACAATGAGCAGTTCTTC. The chain joins TRBV28 to TRBJ2-1; TRBD1 aligns across 7 bases. V trimming: 5 bases; J trimming: 5 bases; junction bases outside the gene matches: 15. Germline V gene data show CDR1 as MDHEN and CDR2 as SYDVKM. This CDR3 spans 17 amino acids.

This clonotype was seen a few times. The chain is built from TRBV7-9 and TRBJ2-3, with 7 bases matching TRBD1. The CDR3 loop spans 15 amino acids. Unmatched junction bases numbered 8, after V lost 8 bases and J lost 0 bases. Germline V CDR1 and CDR2: SEHNR, FQNEAQ (reference sequence). CDR3 coding DNA: TGTGCCAGCCGTTACGGACAGGATAGCACAGATACGCAGTATTTT. This gives the protein CASRYGQDSTDTQYF.

This chain connects TRBV4-1 to TRBJ2-1; maybe TRBD2 (5 bases). Trimming took off 1 base at V and 8 bases at J, with 15 bases between the two ends. Per germline, CDR1 MGHRA and CDR2 YSYEKL. CDR3 length equals 15 residues. The CDR3 coding sequence is TGCGCCAGCAGCCAAGGCCCGGCTAGTAGCGATGAGCAGTTCTTC. It yields the protein CASSQGPASSDEQFF.

The rearrangement links TRBV20-1 to TRBJ2-5; tentatively, D is TRBD1 (6 bases). Germline CDR1 and CDR2: DFQATT and SNEGSKA (reference sequence). The ends were cut back, 7 bases at V and 1 base at J, with 13 bases in the middle. This CDR3 is built from 13 residues. The DNA of the CDR3 is TGCAGTGTTCGGACAGAAGGCCAAGAGACCCAGTACTTC. This encodes CSVRTEGQETQYF.